The source of this TCR beta chain is a study of shared clonotypes between healthy human individuals. The table came from immunoSEQ multiplex PCR; TCRdb's copy has only in-frame clones and leaves some out. The table shows about 980,000 clones, with over 75% occurring only once. HIV-negative, healthy adults without recent acute infections or vaccinations were the donors. The donor cohort consisted entirely of Caucasian adults residing in Nashville, Tennessee. Sequencing was performed on memory CD4+ T cells sorted from blood. Subset described: CD45RA-negative fraction. The TCR was taken from a man aged 18 to 35 in good health.

The chain's CDR3 is CASSLVTGVNTGELFF. The CDR3 DNA sequence: TGTGCCAGCAGCTTGGTAACTGGGGTGAACACCGGGGAGCTGTTTTTT. The rearrangement links TRBV5-8 to TRBJ2-2; D call uncertain. This CDR3 has 16 amino acids. Germline-derived CDR1 and CDR2 are SGHTS and YDEGEE. V was clipped by 0 bases and J by 1 base, with 10 bases between them.